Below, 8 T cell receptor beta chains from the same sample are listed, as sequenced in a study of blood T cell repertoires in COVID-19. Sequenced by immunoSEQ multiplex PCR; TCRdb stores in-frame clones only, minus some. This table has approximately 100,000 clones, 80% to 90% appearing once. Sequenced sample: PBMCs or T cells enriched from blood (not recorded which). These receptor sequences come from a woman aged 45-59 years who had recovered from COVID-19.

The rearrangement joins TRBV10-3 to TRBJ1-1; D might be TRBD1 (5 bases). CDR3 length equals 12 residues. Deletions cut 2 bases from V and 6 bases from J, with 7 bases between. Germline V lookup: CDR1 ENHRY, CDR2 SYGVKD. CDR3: CAISEGAAEAFF. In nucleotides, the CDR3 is TGTGCCATCAGTGAGGGGGCTGCTGAAGCTTTCTTT.

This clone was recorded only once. The CDR3 DNA sequence: TGTGCCAGCAGCGTAGAGGTACAGTACAATGAGCAGTTCTTC. Its protein product is CASSVEVQYNEQFF. V and J are TRBV9 and TRBJ2-1; no clear D gene. V was clipped by 0 bases and J by 4 bases, with 8 bases between them. Germline V CDR1 and CDR2: SGDLS, YYNGEE. This CDR3 spans 14 amino acids.

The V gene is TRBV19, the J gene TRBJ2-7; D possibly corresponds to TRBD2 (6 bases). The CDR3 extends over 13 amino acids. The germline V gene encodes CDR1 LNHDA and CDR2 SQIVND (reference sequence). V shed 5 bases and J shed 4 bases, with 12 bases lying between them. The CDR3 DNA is TGTGCCAGTAGTCTTGGGACTGATTACGAGCAGTACTTC. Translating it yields CASSLGTDYEQYF.

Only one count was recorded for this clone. CDR3 amino acids: CAITGGTSGNEQFF. CDR3 coding DNA: TGTGCCATCACTGGAGGGACTAGTGGCAATGAGCAGTTCTTC. V is TRBV10-3 and J is TRBJ2-1; 8 positions match TRBD2. Germline V gives CDR1 ENHRY, CDR2 SYGVKD. This CDR3 is 14 amino acids long. V lost 7 bases to trimming and J lost 6 bases; unmatched junction nucleotides: 8.

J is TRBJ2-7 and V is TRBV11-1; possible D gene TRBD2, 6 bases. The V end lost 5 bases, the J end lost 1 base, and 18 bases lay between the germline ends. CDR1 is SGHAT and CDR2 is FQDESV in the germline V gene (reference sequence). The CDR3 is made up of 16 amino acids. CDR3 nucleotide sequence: TGTGCCAGCAGCCCACGGGACCCCCGGGGGTCCTACGAGCAGTACTTC. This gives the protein CASSPRDPRGSYEQYF. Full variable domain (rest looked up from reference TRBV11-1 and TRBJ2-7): EAEVAQSPRYKITEKSQAVAFWCDPISGHATLYWYRQILGQGPELLVQFQDESVVDDSQLPKDRFSAERLKGVDSTLKIQPAELGDSAMYLCASSPRDPRGSYEQYFGPGTRLTVT.

DNA for the CDR3: TGTGCCAGCAGTTACGGACTAGCAGGTTTCTTAGAGACCCAGTACTTC. Protein product: CASSYGLAGFLETQYF. V gene TRBV6-2 or TRBV6-3 combines with J gene TRBJ2-5, with 8 positions matching TRBD2. The CDR3 runs to 16 residues. After removal of 2 bases from V and 4 bases from J, the junction contained 9 bases not matched to a gene. The germline V gene has CDR1 MNHEY and CDR2 SVGEGT.

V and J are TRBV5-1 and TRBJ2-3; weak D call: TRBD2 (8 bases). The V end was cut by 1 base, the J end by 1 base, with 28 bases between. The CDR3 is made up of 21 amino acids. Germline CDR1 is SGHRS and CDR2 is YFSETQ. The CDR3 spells CASSLPGTALFSGTGTDTQYF. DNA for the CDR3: TGCGCCAGCAGCTTGCCCGGGACAGCCTTGTTTAGCGGGACCGGCACAGATACGCAGTATTTT.

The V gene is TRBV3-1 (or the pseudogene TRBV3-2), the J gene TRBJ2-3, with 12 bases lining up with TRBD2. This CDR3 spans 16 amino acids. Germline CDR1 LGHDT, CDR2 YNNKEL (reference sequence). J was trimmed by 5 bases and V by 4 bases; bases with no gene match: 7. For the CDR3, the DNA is TGTGCCAGCAGCCTCGTGACTAGCGGGGGCGTAGATACGCAGTATTTT. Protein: CASSLVTSGGVDTQYF.